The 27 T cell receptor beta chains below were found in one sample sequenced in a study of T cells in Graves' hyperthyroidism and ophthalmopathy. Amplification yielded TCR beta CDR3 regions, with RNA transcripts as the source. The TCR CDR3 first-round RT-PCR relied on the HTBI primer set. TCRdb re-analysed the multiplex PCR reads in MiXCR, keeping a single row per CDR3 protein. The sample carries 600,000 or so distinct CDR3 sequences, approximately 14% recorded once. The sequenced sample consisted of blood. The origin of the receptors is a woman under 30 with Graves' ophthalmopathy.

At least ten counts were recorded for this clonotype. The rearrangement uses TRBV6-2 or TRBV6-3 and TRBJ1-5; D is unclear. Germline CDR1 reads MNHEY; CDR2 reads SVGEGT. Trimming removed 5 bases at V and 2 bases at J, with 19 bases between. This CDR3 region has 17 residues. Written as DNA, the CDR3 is TGTGCCAGCAGTATCTCCCTAGAACAGCAAGGCAATCAGCCCCAGCATTTT. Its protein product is CASSISLEQQGNQPQHF.

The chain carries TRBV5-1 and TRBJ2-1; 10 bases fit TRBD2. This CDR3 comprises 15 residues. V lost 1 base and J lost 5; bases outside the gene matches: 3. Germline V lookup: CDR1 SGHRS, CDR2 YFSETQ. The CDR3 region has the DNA TGCGCCAGCAGCTTGCTTACTAGCGGGAACAATGAGCAGTTCTTC. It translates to CASSLLTSGNNEQFF.

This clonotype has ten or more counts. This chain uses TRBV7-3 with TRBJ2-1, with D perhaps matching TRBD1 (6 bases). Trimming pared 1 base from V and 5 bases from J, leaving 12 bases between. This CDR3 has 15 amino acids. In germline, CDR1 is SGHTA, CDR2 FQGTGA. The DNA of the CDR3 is TGTGCCAGCAGCTTAAGGCAGGGGCCCAACAATGAGCAGTTCTTC. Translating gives CASSLRQGPNNEQFF.

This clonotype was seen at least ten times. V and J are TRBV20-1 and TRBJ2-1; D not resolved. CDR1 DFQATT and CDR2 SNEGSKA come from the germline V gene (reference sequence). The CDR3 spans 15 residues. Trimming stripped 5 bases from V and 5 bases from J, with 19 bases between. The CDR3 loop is CSAGTLGGIHNEQFF. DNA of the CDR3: TGCAGTGCTGGAACTTTGGGTGGGATCCACAATGAGCAGTTCTTC.

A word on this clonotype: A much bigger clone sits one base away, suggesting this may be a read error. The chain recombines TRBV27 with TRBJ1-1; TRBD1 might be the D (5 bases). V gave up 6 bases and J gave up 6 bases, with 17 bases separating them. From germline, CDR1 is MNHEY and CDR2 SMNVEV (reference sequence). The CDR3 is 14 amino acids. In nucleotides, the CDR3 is TGTGCCAGCAGCCCACGACGGGGGGGGGCTGAAGCTTTCTTT. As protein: CASSPRRGGAEAFF.

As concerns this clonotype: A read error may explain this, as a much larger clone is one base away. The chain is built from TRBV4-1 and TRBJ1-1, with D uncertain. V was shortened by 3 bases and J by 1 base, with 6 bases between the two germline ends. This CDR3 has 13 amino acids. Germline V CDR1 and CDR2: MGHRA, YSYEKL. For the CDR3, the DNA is TGCGCCAGCAGCCACCCAGCGAACACTGAAGCTTTCTTT. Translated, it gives CASSHPANTEAFF.

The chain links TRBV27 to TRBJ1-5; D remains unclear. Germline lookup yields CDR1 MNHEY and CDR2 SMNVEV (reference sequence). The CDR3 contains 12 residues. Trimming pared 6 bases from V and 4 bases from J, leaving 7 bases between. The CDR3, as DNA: TGTGCCAGCAGAACCCGGAATCAGCCCCAGCATTTT. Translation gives CASRTRNQPQHF.

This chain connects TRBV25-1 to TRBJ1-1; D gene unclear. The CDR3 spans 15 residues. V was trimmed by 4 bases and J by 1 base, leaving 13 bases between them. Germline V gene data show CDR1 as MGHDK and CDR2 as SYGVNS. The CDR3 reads CASSVSGLPNTEAFF. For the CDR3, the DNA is TGTGCCAGCAGTGTGAGTGGACTTCCGAACACTGAAGCTTTCTTT. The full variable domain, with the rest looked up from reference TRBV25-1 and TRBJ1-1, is EADIYQTPRYLVIGTGKKITLECSQTMGHDKMYWYQQDPGMELHLIHYSYGVNSTEKGDLSSESTVSRIRTEHFPLTLESARPSHTSQYLCASSVSGLPNTEAFFGQGTRLTVV.

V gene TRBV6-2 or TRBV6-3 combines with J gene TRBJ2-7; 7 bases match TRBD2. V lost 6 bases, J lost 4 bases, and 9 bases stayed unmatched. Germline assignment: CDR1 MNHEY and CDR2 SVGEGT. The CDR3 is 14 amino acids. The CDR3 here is CASSWAGDTYEQYF. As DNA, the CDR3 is TGTGCCAGCAGCTGGGCGGGGGATACGTACGAGCAGTACTTC.

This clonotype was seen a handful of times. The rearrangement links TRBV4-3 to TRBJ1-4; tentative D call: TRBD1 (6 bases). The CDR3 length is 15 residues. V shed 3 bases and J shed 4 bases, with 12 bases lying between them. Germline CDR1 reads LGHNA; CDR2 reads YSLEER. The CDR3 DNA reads TGCGCCAGCAGCCAGGGGGACATGGATAATGAAAAACTGTTTTTT. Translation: CASSQGDMDNEKLFF.

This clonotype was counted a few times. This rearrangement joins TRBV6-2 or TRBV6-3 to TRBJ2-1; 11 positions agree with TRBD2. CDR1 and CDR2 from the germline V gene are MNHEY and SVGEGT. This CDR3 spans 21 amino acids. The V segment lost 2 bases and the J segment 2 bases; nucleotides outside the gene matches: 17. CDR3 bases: TGTGCCAGCAGTTACCCCGGGACTAGCGGCTCATCCTCTGAACCCTACAATGAGCAGTTCTTC. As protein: CASSYPGTSGSSSEPYNEQFF.

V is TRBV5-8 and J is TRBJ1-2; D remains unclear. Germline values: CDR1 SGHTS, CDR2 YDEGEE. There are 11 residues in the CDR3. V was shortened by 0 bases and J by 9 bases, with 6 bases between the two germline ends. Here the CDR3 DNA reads TGTGCCAGCAGCTTGGGGGTTAGCTACACCTTC. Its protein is CASSLGVSYTF.

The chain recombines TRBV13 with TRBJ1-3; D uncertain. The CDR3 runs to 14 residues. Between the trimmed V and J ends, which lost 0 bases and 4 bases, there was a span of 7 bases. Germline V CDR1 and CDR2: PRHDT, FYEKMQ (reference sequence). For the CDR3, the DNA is TGTGCCAGCAGCTTAGGGGCCGTAGGAAACACCATATATTTT. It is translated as CASSLGAVGNTIYF.

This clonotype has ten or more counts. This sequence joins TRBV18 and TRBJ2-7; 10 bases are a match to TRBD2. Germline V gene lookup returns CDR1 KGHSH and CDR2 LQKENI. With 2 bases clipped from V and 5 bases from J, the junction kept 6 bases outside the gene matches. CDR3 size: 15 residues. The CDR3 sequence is CASSPGSGRANEQYF. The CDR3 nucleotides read TGTGCCAGCTCACCAGGGAGCGGGAGGGCCAACGAGCAGTACTTC.

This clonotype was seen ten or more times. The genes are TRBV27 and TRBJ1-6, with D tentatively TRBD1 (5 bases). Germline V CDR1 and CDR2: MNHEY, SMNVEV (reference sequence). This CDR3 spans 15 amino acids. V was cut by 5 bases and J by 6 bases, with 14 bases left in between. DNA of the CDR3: TGTGCCAGCAGTCCCACCGGGGGTCCTAATTCACCCCTCCACTTT. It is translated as CASSPTGGPNSPLHF.

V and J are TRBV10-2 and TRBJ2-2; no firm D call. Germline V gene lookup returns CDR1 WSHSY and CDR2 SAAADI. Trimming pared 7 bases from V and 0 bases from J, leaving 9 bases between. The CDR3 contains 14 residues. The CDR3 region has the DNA TGCGCCAGCACTTCATTCGCGAACACCGGGGAGCTGTTTTTT. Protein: CASTSFANTGELFF.

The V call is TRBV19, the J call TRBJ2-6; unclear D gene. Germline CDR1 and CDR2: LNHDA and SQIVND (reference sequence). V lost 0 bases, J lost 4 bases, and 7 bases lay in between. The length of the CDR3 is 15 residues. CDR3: CASSIEAAGANVLTF. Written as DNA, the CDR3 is TGTGCCAGTAGTATAGAGGCTGCCGGGGCCAACGTCCTGACTTTC.

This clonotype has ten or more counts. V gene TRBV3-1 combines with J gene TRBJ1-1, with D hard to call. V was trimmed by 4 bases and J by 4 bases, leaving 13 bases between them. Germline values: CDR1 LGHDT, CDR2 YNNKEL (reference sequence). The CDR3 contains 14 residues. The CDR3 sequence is CASSPSPWGTEAFF. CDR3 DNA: TGTGCCAGCAGCCCTAGTCCTTGGGGCACTGAAGCTTTCTTT.

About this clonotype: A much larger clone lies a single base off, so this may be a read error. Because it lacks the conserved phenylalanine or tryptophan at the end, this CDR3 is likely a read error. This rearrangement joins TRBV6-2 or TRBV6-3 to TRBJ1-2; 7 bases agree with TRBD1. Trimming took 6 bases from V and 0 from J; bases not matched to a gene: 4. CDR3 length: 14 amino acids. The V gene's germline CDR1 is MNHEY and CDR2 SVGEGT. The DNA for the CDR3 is TGTGCCAGCAGCGAGGGGGCCGCTAACTATGGCTACACCGTC. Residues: CASSEGAANYGYTV.

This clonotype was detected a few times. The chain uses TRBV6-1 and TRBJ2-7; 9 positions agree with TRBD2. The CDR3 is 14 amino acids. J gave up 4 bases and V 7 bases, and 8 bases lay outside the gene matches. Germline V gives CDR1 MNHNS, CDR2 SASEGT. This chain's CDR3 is CASTYGTSSYEQYF. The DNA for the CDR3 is TGTGCCAGCACCTACGGGACTAGCAGTTACGAGCAGTACTTC.

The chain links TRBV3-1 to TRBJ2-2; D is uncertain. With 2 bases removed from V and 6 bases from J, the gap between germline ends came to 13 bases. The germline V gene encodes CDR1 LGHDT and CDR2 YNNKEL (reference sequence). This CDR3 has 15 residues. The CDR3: CASSQSARAPGELFF. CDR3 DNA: TGTGCCAGCAGCCAAAGCGCGCGAGCTCCCGGGGAGCTGTTTTTT.

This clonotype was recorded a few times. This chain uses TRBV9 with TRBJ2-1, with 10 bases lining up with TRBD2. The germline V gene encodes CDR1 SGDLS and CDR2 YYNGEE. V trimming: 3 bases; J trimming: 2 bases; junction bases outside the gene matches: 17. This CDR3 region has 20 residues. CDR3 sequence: CASSARRRASGRATYNEQFF. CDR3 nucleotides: TGTGCCAGCAGCGCCCGGAGAAGGGCTAGCGGGAGAGCTACCTACAATGAGCAGTTCTTC.

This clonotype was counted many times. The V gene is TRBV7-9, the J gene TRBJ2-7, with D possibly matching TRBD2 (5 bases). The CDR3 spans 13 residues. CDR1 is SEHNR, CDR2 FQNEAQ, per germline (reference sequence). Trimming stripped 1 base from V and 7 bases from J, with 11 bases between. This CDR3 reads CASSLVGSGEQYF. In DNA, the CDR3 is TGTGCCAGCAGCTTAGTGGGGTCGGGGGAGCAGTACTTC.

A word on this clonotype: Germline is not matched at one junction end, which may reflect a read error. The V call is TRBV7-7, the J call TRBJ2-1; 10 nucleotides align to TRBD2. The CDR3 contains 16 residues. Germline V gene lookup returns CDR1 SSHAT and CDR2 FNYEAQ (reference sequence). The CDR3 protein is CASSPRLAGAGDEQFF. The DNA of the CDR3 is TGTGCTAGCAGCCCCCGGCTAGCGGGAGCGGGGGATGAGCAGTTCTTC.

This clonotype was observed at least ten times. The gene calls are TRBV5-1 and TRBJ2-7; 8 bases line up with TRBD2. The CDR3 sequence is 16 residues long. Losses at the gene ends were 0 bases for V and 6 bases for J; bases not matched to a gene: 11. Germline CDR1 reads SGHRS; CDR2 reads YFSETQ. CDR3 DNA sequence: TGCGCCAGCAGCTTGGGAATATCCGGGACTAGAGGCGAGCAGTACTTC. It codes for CASSLGISGTRGEQYF.

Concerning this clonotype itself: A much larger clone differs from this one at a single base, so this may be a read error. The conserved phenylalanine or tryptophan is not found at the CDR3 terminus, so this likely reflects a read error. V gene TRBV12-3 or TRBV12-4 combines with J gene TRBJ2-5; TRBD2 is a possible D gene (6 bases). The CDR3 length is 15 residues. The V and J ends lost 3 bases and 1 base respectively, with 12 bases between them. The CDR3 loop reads CASSFVQGGQETQYL. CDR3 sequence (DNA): TGTGCCAGCAGTTTCGTCCAGGGAGGCCAAGAGACCCAGTACCTC.

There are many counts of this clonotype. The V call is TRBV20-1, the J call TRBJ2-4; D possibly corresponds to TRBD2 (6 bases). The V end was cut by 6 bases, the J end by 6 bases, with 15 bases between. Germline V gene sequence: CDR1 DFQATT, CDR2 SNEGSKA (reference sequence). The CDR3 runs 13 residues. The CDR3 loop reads CSATGVRLNIQYF. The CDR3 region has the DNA TGCAGTGCCACGGGAGTAAGATTAAACATTCAGTACTTC.